This TCR beta chain was documented in a study of cytomegalovirus exposure and HLA in healthy donors. V lost 8 bases, J lost 3 bases, and 14 bases lay in between. This CDR3 has 13 amino acids. The germline V gene encodes CDR1 MNHEY and CDR2 SVGAGI. PCR used 60 Vbeta primers and 13 Jbeta primers. Using immunoSEQ multiplex PCR, the repertoire was profiled, and TCRdb retains in-frame clones only, with some absent. This table holds fewer than 300,000 clones, 86% found once. The sequenced material came from PBMCs. The chain employs TRBV6-5 and TRBJ2-7; maybe TRBD2 (6 bases). The clonotype was recovered from a middle-aged man in good health and CMV-seropositive. Here the CDR3 reads CASSGFGGYEQYF. The DNA of the CDR3 is TGTGCCAGCTCCGGGTTCGGGGGCTACGAGCAGTACTTC.